Sequencing of this TCR beta chain was carried out in a study of T cell repertoires in cytomegalovirus infection. Overall study context: Matching HLA type, along with CMV infection, was indicated by public TCR beta signatures.

TCRdb passed the reads through MiXCR, listing each CDR3 protein once. Among about 740,000 distinct CDR3 sequences listed, 35% were seen once. With respect to this clonotype: The antigen remains unidentified.

General study findings and limits: Cumulative public TCR beta family frequency identified carriers of CMV plus the relevant HLA.

The germline gives CDR1 GTSNPN, CDR2 SVGIG (reference sequence). With 2 bases removed from V and 4 bases from J, the gap between germline ends came to 9 bases. The CDR3 is 13 residues long. The J gene is TRBJ1-5, the V gene TRBV30; no firm D call. The specimen sequenced was PBMCs. The receptor's source is a human donor in good health (CMV status not recorded). Some clones in this sample may be carry-over from other donors' samples. As DNA, the CDR3 is TGTGCCTGGAGTCAGGAGTCGAATCAGCCCCAGCATTTT. This encodes CAWSQESNQPQHF.